The entry below describes one TCR beta chain. The data stem from a study of shared clonotypes between healthy human individuals. TCRdb's copy holds only in-frame clones and misses some; the assay was immunoSEQ multiplex PCR. This sample has some 2.1 million clones; over 85% occur once, and the top ten carry 0.85% to 1.3%. Terminally differentiated effector memory CD45RA+ cells were excluded from the naive CD8 cells, which were CD45RO-negative and positively selected for CCR7. V was trimmed by 5 bases and J by 0 bases, leaving 6 bases between them. This CDR3 has 13 amino acids. Looked up from germline, CDR1 is MNHNY and CDR2 is SVGAGI (reference sequence).

This clonotype originated in a young man in good health. V and J are TRBV6-6 and TRBJ2-3, with D unresolved. The sequenced material came from naive CD8+ T cells sorted from blood. CDR3 sequence (DNA): TGTGCCAGCAGTGACCCGAGCACAGATACGCAGTATTTT. Translation gives CASSDPSTDTQYF.